The 9 T cell receptor beta chains reported below all come from one sample, sequenced in a study of shared clonotypes between healthy human individuals. TCRdb keeps only in-frame clones here, not all; method: immunoSEQ multiplex PCR. The table has 450,000 to 500,000 clones, about 78% seen once. The sample comprised PBMCs. All receptors come from a woman in her thirties or forties in good health. Some clones in this sample may be carry-over from other donors' samples.

Details on this clone: A junction end diverges from the germline sequence, so it may reflect a read error. The V call is TRBV29-1, the J call TRBJ2-1; 7 bases fit TRBD2. The germline V gene has CDR1 SQVTM and CDR2 ANQGSEA. The CDR3 is made up of 12 amino acids. In nucleotides, the CDR3 is TGCAGCGTGGGGGGGTCCTCCAATGAGCAGTTCTTC. Residues: CSVGGSSNEQFF.

Details on this clone: This may be a read error, as it is one base from a much larger clone. Other nucleotide sequences from this sample produce the same CDR3. CDR3 protein: CAWIVGGGSTQYF. Here the CDR3 DNA reads TGCGCCTGGATCGTGGGTGGGGGGTCGACCCAGTACTTC. V and J are TRBV30 and TRBJ2-5; maybe TRBD2 (6 bases). The germline V gene has CDR1 GTSNPN and CDR2 SVGIG (reference sequence). The CDR3 length is 13 residues.

The chain combines TRBV5-1 with TRBJ2-5, with 9 bases identical to TRBD2. After removal of 4 bases from V and 0 bases from J, the junction contained 4 bases not matched to a gene. CDR1 and CDR2 from the germline V gene are SGHRS and YFSETQ. The CDR3 sequence is 15 residues long. As DNA, the CDR3 is TGCGCCAGCAGCCGGCTAGCGGGATACCAAGAGACCCAGTACTTC. Protein: CASSRLAGYQETQYF.

Notes on this clone: A far larger clone is off by one base, so a read error is likely. Without the conserved terminal phenylalanine or tryptophan, this CDR3 likely stems from a read error. At the DNA level, this CDR3 is encoded by other sequences in the same sample as well. The rearrangement uses TRBV30 and TRBJ1-2; 7 bases match TRBD1. This CDR3 comprises 16 residues. Unmatched junction bases numbered 10, after V lost 0 bases and J lost 3 bases. Germline V gene lookup returns CDR1 GTSNPN and CDR2 SVGIG (reference sequence). The CDR3 DNA sequence: TGTGCCTGGAGTGTCAACCCACAGGGGACTCACTATGGCTACACCCTC. It translates to CAWSVNPQGTHYGYTL.

This sequence joins TRBV7-9 and TRBJ2-3, with D perhaps TRBD2 (6 bases). This CDR3 comprises 15 residues. Trimming pared 5 bases from V and 3 bases from J, leaving 15 bases between. Per germline, CDR1 SEHNR and CDR2 FQNEAQ (reference sequence). The DNA for the CDR3 is TGTGCCAGCAGCCCGATTGGGACTCCTACAGATACGCAGTATTTT. It translates to CASSPIGTPTDTQYF. The full variable domain, with the rest looked up from reference TRBV7-9 and TRBJ2-3, is DTGVSQNPRHKITKRGQNVTFRCDPISEHNRLYWYRQTLGQGPEFLTYFQNEAQLEKSRLLSDRFSAERPKGSFSTLEIQRTEQGDSAMYLCASSPIGTPTDTQYFGPGTRLTVL.

V gene TRBV29-1 combines with J gene TRBJ1-1, with D tentatively TRBD1 (6 bases). This CDR3 contains 13 residues. From germline, CDR1 is SQVTM and CDR2 ANQGSEA. Trimming took off 7 bases at V and 5 bases at J, with 17 bases between the two ends. Here the CDR3 DNA reads TGCAGCGCTACCCCGGGACATGGGACTGAAGCTTTCTTT. It codes for CSATPGHGTEAFF.

CDR3 in amino acids: CASRRLGDNQPQHF. CDR3 DNA sequence: TGTGCCAGCAGGAGGCTCGGGGATAATCAGCCCCAGCATTTT. The chain combines TRBV27 with TRBJ1-5; D is uncertain. The V end was cut by 6 bases, the J end by 4 bases, with 13 bases between. The CDR3 has 14 residues. Germline V gene lookup returns CDR1 MNHEY and CDR2 SMNVEV (reference sequence).

J is TRBJ2-3 and V is TRBV28; TRBD2 agrees at 8 bases. V shed 5 bases and J 1 base; nucleotides not matched to a gene: 5. Per the germline V gene, CDR1 is MDHEN and CDR2 is SYDVKM. CDR3 length equals 15 residues. CDR3 protein: CASSASGRGTDTQYF. CDR3 nucleotide sequence: TGTGCCAGCAGTGCTAGCGGGCGGGGCACAGATACGCAGTATTTT.

This clone was counted between two and nine times. J is TRBJ1-5 and V is TRBV5-6; D is unresolved. V was pared by 4 bases and J by 2 bases, with 7 bases between. The CDR3 contains 13 residues. Germline V CDR1 and CDR2: SGHDT, YYEEEE. The CDR3: CASSLTGNQPQHF. The CDR3 bases are TGTGCCAGCAGCCTAACGGGCAATCAGCCCCAGCATTTT.